This entry describes one T cell receptor (beta chain). Its antigen is as yet unknown. Data came from immunoSEQ multiplex PCR; TCRdb stores just in-frame clones and leaves some out. Among about 90,000 clones listed, around 90% were seen once. The sample comes from a study of graft-versus-host responses after intestinal transplantation. Findings and caveats of the study: Allografts carried high graft-versus-host to host-versus-graft clonal ratios in patients having graft-donor T cell macrochimerism. Peak levels of circulating GvH clones tracked with early post-transplant HvG declines.

From germline, CDR1 is SGHVS and CDR2 FNYEAQ. The CDR3 runs to 16 residues. V lost 4 bases to trimming and J lost 2 bases, with 16 bases between them. The chain couples TRBV7-6 to TRBJ2-3; D possibly corresponds to TRBD2 (6 bases). This receptor was taken from a human donor who was the organ donor for an intestinal transplant. Sequences were derived from unstimulated CD4+ T cells sorted from spleen or lymph node cells, sampled before transplant. The CDR3 loop is CASSYRRRGDTDTQYF. Here the CDR3 DNA reads TGTGCCAGCAGCTACCGGAGGCGGGGTGACACAGATACGCAGTATTTT.